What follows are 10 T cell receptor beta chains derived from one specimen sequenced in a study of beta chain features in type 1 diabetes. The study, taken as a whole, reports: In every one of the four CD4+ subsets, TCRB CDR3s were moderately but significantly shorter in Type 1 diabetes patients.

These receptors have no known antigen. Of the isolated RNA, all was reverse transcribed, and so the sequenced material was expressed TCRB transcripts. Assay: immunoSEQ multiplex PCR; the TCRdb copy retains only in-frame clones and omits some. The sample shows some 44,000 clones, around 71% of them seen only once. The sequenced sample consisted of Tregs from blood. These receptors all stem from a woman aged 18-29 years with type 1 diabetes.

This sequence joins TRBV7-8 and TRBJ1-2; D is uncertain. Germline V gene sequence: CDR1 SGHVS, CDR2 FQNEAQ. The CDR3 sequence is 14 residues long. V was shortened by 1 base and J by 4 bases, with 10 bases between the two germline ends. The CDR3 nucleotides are TGTGCCAGCAGCTTAGGCGGCAACCCCTATGGCTACACCTTC. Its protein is CASSLGGNPYGYTF.

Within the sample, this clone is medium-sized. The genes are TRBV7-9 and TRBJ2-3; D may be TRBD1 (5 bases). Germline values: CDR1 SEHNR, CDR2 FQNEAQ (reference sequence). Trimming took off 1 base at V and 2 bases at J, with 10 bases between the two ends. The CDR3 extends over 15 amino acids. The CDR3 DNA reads TGTGCCAGCAGCTTAGTGACAGCATTCACAGATACGCAGTATTTT. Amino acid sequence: CASSLVTAFTDTQYF.

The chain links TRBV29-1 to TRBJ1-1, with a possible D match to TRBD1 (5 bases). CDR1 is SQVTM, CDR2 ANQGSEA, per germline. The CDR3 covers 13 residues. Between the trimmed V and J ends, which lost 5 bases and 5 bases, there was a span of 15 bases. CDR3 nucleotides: TGCAGCGTTCGTCCAGGGTTGCTGACTGAAGCTTTCTTT. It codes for CSVRPGLLTEAFF.

CDR3 residues: CASSPRGGELFF. Written as DNA, the CDR3 is TGTGCCAGCAGCCCCAGAGGTGGGGAGCTGTTTTTT. The chain is built from TRBV7-9 and TRBJ2-2; D ambiguous. V shed 5 bases and J shed 8 bases, with 9 bases lying between them. CDR1 is SEHNR, CDR2 FQNEAQ, per germline (reference sequence). The length of the CDR3 is 12 residues.

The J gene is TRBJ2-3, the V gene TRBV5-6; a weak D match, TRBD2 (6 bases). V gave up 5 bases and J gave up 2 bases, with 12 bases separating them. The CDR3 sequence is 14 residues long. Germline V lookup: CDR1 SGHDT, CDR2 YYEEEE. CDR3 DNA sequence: TGTGCCAGCAGTGGAGGACTAAACACAGATACGCAGTATTTT. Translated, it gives CASSGGLNTDTQYF.

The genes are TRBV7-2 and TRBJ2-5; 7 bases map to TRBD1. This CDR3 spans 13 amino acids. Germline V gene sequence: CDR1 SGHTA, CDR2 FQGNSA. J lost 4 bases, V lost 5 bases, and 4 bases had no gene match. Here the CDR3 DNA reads TGTGCCAGCAGCCGTACAGGGGTAGAGACCCAGTACTTC. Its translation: CASSRTGVETQYF.

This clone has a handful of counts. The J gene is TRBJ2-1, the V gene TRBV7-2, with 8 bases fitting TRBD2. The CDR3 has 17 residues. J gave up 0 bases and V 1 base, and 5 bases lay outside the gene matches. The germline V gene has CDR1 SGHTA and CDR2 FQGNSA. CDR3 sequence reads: CASSLVGSGNSYNEQFF. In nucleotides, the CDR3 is TGTGCCAGCAGCTTAGTTGGTAGCGGGAACTCCTACAATGAGCAGTTCTTC.

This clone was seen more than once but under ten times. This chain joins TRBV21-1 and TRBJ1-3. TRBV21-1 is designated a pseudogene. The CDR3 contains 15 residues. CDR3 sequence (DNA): TGTGCCAGCAGCAAAGACCCGGAGTCTGGAAACACCATATATTTT. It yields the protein CASSKDPESGNTIYF.

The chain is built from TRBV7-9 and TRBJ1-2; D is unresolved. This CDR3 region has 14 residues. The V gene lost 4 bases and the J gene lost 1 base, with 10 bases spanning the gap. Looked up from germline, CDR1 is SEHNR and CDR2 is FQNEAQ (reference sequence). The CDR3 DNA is TGTGCCAGCAGCTGGTCAGCGAGTAACTATGGCTACACCTTC. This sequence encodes CASSWSASNYGYTF.

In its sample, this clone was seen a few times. CDR3 nucleotide sequence: TGTGCCAGCAGTTGGGGGACAGCAGTCTACGAGCAGTACTTC. Protein product: CASSWGTAVYEQYF. The rearrangement links TRBV27 to TRBJ2-7; 7 bases fit TRBD1. Germline V gene lookup returns CDR1 MNHEY and CDR2 SMNVEV (reference sequence). V dropped 4 bases and J dropped 3; count of bases not matched to a gene: 6. The CDR3 runs to 14 residues.